This T cell receptor (beta chain) was retrieved from a study of cytomegalovirus exposure and HLA in healthy donors. With 4 bases clipped from V and 6 bases from J, the junction kept 7 bases outside the gene matches. In germline, CDR1 is SGDLS, CDR2 YYNGEE. The CDR3 length is 16 residues. Amplification used 60 Vbeta primers and 13 Jbeta primers. TCRdb's copy holds only in-frame clones and misses some; the assay was immunoSEQ multiplex PCR. The sample lists just over 150,000 clones; nearly 80% were seen once. Sequences were obtained from PBMCs. The origin of this receptor is a woman aged 35 to 49 in good health and CMV-seronegative. The rearrangement joins TRBV9 to TRBJ2-2; 12 bases are shared with TRBD2. CDR3: CASSFRTSGDSGELFF. The CDR3 DNA sequence: TGTGCCAGCAGCTTTCGGACTAGCGGGGATTCCGGGGAGCTGTTTTTT.